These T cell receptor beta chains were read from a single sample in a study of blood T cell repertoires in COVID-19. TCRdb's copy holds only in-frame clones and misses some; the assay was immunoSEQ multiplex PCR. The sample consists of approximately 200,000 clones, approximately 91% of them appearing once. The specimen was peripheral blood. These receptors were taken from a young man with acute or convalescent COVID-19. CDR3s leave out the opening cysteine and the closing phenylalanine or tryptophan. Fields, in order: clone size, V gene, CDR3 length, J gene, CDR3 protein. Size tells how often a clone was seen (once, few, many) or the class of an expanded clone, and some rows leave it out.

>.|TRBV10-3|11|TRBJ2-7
AISVQGSYEQY
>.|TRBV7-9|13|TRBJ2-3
ASIHSGREWDTQY
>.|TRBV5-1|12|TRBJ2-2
ASSLDRESGELF
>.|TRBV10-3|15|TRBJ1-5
AISRETRQGRNQPQH
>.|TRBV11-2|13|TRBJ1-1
ASSTPGTGNTEAF
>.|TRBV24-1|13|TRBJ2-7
ATSDSWDRGYEQY
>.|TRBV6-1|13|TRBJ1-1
ASSEGDTHRARAF
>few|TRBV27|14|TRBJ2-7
ASRGAGTSLPYEQY
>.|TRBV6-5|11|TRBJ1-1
ASSMTVNTEAF
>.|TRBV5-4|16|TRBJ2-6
ASRRALARGSGANVLT
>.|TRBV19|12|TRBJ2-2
ASALDRLTGELF
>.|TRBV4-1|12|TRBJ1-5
ASSQIVGNQPQH
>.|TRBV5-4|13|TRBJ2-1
ASSSITGLPNEQF
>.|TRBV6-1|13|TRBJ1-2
ASSEPDRGLYGYT
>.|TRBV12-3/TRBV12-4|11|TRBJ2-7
ASSSQLAYEQY
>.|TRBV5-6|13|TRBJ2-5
ASSISWTASGTQY
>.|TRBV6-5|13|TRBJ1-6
ASSYGGRKNSPLH
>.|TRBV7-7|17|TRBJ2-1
ASSYGPPGRGGVYNEQF
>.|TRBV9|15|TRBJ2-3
ASSVRAGGSGTDTQY
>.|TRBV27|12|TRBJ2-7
ASALTGGLGEQY
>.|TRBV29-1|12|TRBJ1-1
SVGLWDLNTEAF
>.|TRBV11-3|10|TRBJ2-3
ASSLGGNTQY
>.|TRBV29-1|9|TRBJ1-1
SVYSHTEAF
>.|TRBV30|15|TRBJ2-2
AWSRSSGGAVTGELF
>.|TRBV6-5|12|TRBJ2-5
ASSYAYRGETQY
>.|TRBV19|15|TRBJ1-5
ASSSRDRGPSYQPQH
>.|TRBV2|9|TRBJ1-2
ASSMGTGVT
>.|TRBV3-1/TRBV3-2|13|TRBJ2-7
ASSFGRGSPTEQY
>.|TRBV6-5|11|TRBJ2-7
ASSGQESYEQY
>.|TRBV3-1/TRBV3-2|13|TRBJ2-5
ASSLRRTPQETQY
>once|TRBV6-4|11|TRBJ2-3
ASSRTLTDTQY
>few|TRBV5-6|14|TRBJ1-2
ASSLANGHLSYGYT
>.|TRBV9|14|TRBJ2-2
ASSVAGSLNTGELF
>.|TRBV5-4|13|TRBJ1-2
ASSSRGGADYGYT
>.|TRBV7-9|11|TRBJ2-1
ACVASNYNEQF
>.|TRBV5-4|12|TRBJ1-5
ASSFRKRDQPQH
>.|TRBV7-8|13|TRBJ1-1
ASSYRQGDLSSSF
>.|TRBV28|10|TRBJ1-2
ASRSGSRGYT
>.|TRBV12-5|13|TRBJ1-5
ASGSGDRVGQPQH
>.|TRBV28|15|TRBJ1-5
ASSSPTSSRRGQPQH
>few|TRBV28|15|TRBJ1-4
ASSTYKQGDDNEKLF
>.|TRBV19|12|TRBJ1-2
ASGGRGRVIGYT
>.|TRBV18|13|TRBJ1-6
ASSPSWTGDSPLH
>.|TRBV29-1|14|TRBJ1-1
SVVEAGGQLNTEAF
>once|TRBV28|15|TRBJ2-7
ASSLPPGLAGGYEQY
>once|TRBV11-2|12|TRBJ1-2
ASSLQTGRDGYT